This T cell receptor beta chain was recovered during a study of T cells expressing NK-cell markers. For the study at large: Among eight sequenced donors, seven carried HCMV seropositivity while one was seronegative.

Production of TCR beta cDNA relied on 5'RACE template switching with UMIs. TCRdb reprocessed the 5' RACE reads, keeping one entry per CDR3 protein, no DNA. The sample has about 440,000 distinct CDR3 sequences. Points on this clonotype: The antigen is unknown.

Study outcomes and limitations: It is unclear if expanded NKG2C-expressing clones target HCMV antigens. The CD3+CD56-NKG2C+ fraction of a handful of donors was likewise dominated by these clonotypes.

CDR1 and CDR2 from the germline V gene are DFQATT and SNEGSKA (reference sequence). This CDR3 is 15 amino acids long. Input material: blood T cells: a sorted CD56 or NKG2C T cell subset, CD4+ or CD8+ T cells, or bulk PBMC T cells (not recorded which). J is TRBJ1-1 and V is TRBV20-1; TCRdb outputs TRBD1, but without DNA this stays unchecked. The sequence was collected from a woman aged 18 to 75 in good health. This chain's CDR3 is CSARVQGTLNTEAFF.